The subject of this entry is one T cell receptor beta chain. The data belong to a study of blood T cell repertoires in COVID-19. Study information: Samples representing acute and convalescent COVID-19 were sourced from the United States, Italy and Spain.

Original data processing: Amplification with reference gene primers provided the estimates of nucleated cell counts. Using immunoSEQ multiplex PCR, the repertoire was profiled, and TCRdb retains in-frame clones only, with some absent. V and J calls and clone size are copied from that table; D and trimming were computed from the DNA. Of more than 60,000 clones in the sample, roughly 90% were seen once. The CDR3 covers 14 residues. V lost 7 bases and J lost 5; bases outside the gene matches: 10. Germline V CDR1 and CDR2: LNHDA, SQIVND (reference sequence). This sequence was found in a woman between 50 and 59 years old with active or convalescent COVID-19. The V gene is TRBV19, the J gene TRBJ1-2, with TRBD1 matching 7 bases. The source material was peripheral blood. The CDR3 bases are TGTGCCAGTACCTCTATCCAGGGGGAGTATGGCTACACCTTC. Translating gives CASTSIQGEYGYTF.